A single sample is the source of the 15 T cell receptor beta chains below, sequenced in a study of T cell responses to AZD1222 COVID-19 vaccine. The data were produced by immunoSEQ multiplex PCR, yet TCRdb's version contains in-frame clones alone and is incomplete. The table lists some 22,000 clones, 65% to 90% of them singletons. Here the sequenced sample was peripheral blood, taken on day 0 of AZD1222 vaccination. The receptors come from an adult in good health.

The chain employs TRBV6-1 and TRBJ1-5; tentatively, D is TRBD1 (5 bases). The ends were cut back, 3 bases at V and 6 bases at J, with 9 bases in the middle. Germline CDR1 is MNHNS and CDR2 is SASEGT. The length of the CDR3 is 13 residues. CDR3 in DNA: TGTGCCAGCAGTGAGTTAAGGGGTCAGCCCCAGCATTTT. Translating gives CASSELRGQPQHF.

This rearrangement joins TRBV5-1 to TRBJ2-1; 7 bases match TRBD2. Germline trimming cut 0 bases from V and 5 bases from J; bases unmatched to any gene: 5. The length of the CDR3 is 15 residues. In germline, CDR1 is SGHRS, CDR2 YFSETQ. CDR3 nucleotides: TGCGCCAGCAGCTTGGTCCAGCGGGGTAACAATGAGCAGTTCTTC. This codes for CASSLVQRGNNEQFF.

The CDR3 nucleotides read TGTGCCAGTAGTTCCCCGCACAGCGCATCGAACACTGAAGCTTTCTTT. This gives the protein CASSSPHSASNTEAFF. V is TRBV19 and J is TRBJ1-1; D is uncertain. The CDR3 consists of 16 residues. Germline V lookup: CDR1 LNHDA, CDR2 SQIVND (reference sequence). The germline V and J ends were trimmed by 5 bases and 1 base, with 17 bases remaining between them.

This rearrangement joins TRBV7-2 to TRBJ2-3, with 9 bases lining up with TRBD2. The CDR3 extends over 15 amino acids. The germline V gene has CDR1 SGHTA and CDR2 FQGNSA. V gave up 6 bases and J gave up 4 bases; unmatched junction bases: 8. Here the CDR3 reads CASSYSGRNADTQYF. The CDR3, as DNA: TGTGCCAGCAGTTATAGCGGGAGAAATGCAGATACGCAGTATTTT.

This chain connects TRBV28 to TRBJ1-2; D is ambiguous. This CDR3 has 12 residues. Germline-derived CDR1 and CDR2 are MDHEN and SYDVKM. Trimming took 5 bases from V and 5 from J, leaving 9 bases between them. The CDR3, as DNA: TGTGCCAGCAGTCGACTGGGGTATGGCTACACCTTC. Translating it yields CASSRLGYGYTF.

This chain links TRBV19 with TRBJ2-7; D is uncertain. Trimming took off 3 bases at V and 2 bases at J, with 5 bases between the two ends. Germline assignment: CDR1 LNHDA and CDR2 SQIVND (reference sequence). This CDR3 has 12 residues. CDR3 nucleotides: TGTGCCAGTAGTATGGACCCCTACGAGCAGTACTTC. Its translation: CASSMDPYEQYF.

V gene TRBV5-5 combines with J gene TRBJ1-4; TRBD1 is a possible D gene (5 bases). The ends were cut back, 3 bases at V and 7 bases at J, with 25 bases in the middle. CDR3 length: 18 amino acids. Germline CDR1 is SGHKS and CDR2 is YYEKEE (reference sequence). CDR3 sequence: CASSSLRRDLSTGEKLFF. The CDR3 DNA is TGTGCCAGCAGCTCGCTACGCCGGGACCTCTCGACGGGTGAAAAACTGTTTTTT.

The gene calls are TRBV6-2 or TRBV6-3 and TRBJ1-6; D remains unclear. Trimming took 2 bases from V and 2 from J, leaving 10 bases between them. The germline V gene has CDR1 MNHEY and CDR2 SVGEGT. The CDR3 contains 16 residues. CDR3 DNA: TGTGCCAGCAGTTACGGCCGGGGAACCTATAATTCACCCCTCCACTTT. This gives the protein CASSYGRGTYNSPLHF.

The gene calls are TRBV28 and TRBJ1-2; D unclear. V gave up 1 base and J gave up 0 bases, with 6 bases separating them. The CDR3 extends over 14 amino acids. The germline V gene has CDR1 MDHEN and CDR2 SYDVKM. The CDR3 DNA sequence: TGTGCCAGCAGTTTATCTGGGTCTAACTATGGCTACACCTTC. It translates to CASSLSGSNYGYTF.

The chain uses TRBV9 and TRBJ2-1; D possibly matches TRBD1 or TRBD2 (5 bases each). CDR3 length equals 15 residues. Germline CDR1 and CDR2: SGDLS and YYNGEE. Trimming took 4 bases from V and 4 from J, leaving 15 bases between them. CDR3 region: CASSPDGTKYNEQFF. The CDR3 DNA reads TGTGCCAGCAGCCCCGATGGGACGAAGTACAATGAGCAGTTCTTC.

V gene TRBV7-8 combines with J gene TRBJ2-3; 14 bases match TRBD2. Trimming cost V 9 bases and J 5 bases; bases outside gene matches: 4. The germline V gene encodes CDR1 SGHVS and CDR2 FQNEAQ. The CDR3 length is 14 residues. The CDR3 reads CASRLAGGKDTQYF. In DNA, the CDR3 is TGTGCCAGTAGACTAGCGGGAGGGAAAGATACGCAGTATTTT.

V is TRBV7-3 and J is TRBJ2-6; D is unresolved. This CDR3 comprises 15 residues. V was cut by 5 bases and J by 3 bases, with 11 bases left in between. Germline loops: CDR1 SGHTA, CDR2 FQGTGA. The CDR3 nucleotides are TGTGCCAGCAGCCAACGGGTGGGTGGGGCCAACGTCCTGACTTTC. Protein sequence: CASSQRVGGANVLTF.

V usage is TRBV12-3 or TRBV12-4 and J usage is TRBJ2-7; possible D gene TRBD1, 5 bases. The CDR3 runs to 12 residues. V lost 2 bases and J 7 bases, leaving 9 bases between the germline ends. The CDR3 reads CASSLQGREQYF. CDR3 nucleotide sequence: TGTGCCAGCAGTTTACAGGGAAGGGAGCAGTACTTC.

The gene calls are TRBV19 and TRBJ2-1; 13 bases fit TRBD2. With V trimmed by 3 bases and J by 9 bases, 8 bases remained unmatched. CDR3 length: 16 amino acids. Germline V lookup: CDR1 LNHDA, CDR2 SQIVND (reference sequence). The CDR3 reads CASSIQLAGGRGEQFF. DNA for the CDR3: TGTGCCAGTAGTATTCAACTAGCGGGAGGGAGGGGTGAGCAGTTCTTC.

The chain couples TRBV28 to TRBJ2-7; a possible D gene is TRBD2 (7 bases). This CDR3 has 13 residues. From germline, CDR1 is MDHEN and CDR2 SYDVKM. Trimming took off 6 bases at V and 6 bases at J, with 15 bases between the two ends. Written as DNA, the CDR3 is TGTGCCAGCAGCGCAATCGGGGGGCTCGAGCAGTACTTC. Translating it yields CASSAIGGLEQYF.